This T cell receptor beta chain was captured by sequencing in a study of T-cell memory formation after mild COVID-19. As for the study in general: Among the donors, TCR clusters were largely specific to each donor. Study outcomes and limitations: Contracting clones from day 15 to 85 had balanced CD4/CD8; later expanders favoured CD4+. Chiefly within CM and EM were the contracting CD4+ clones; CD8+ ones were within EMRA.

Researchers used 5'RACE with constant-segment primers to make TCR alpha and TCR beta cDNA libraries that carry sample barcodes and UMIs. In TCRdb, the 5' RACE reads were re-called with MiXCR into one record per CDR3 protein. The table includes 250,000 to 300,000 distinct CDR3 sequences, 15% to 20% detected once. About this clonotype: Its antigen is not known.

CDR3 length equals 16 residues. From germline, CDR1 is MGHRA and CDR2 YSYEKL. The junction had 6 bases not matched to a gene; V was cut back by 2 bases and J by 3 bases. Source material: PBMCs or a T cell subset sorted from them (not recorded which). The receptor comes from a man between 18 and 29 years old who had mild COVID-19 (a few samples of this study predate the infection). Cell type and time point are not known. V usage is TRBV4-1 and J usage is TRBJ2-3; TRBD1 aligns across 9 bases. CDR3 sequence reads: CASSQPDRGMTDTQYF. CDR3 sequence (DNA): TGCGCCAGCAGCCAACCCGACAGGGGGATGACAGATACGCAGTATTTT.